Each of the 4 T cell receptor beta chains below was sequenced from the same sample in a study of molecular identifiers for immune sequencing clone quantification. Each CDR3 protein is one row after TCRdb ran MiXCR on the PCR reads. The table lists 13,000 or so distinct CDR3 sequences, about 18% of them singletons. Input material: naive CD8+ T cells from blood, with Jurkat cell RNA spiked in. Noted subset: FACS-sorted CD8+CD4-CCR7+CD45RA+ naive T cells. The receptors here all came from a human donor in good health. Some libraries in this study had Jurkat cell RNA spiked in.

This clonotype is termed medium-sized. The CDR3 here is CASTYPRSGTEAFF. CDR3 nucleotide sequence: TGTGCCAGCACCTACCCTCGATCGGGCACTGAAGCTTTCTTT. The chain is built from TRBV7-9 and TRBJ1-1; D is unresolved. CDR3 size: 14 residues. V lost 7 bases and J 4 bases, leaving 16 bases between the germline ends. The germline CDR1 and CDR2 sequences are SEHNR and FQNEAQ (reference sequence).

This clonotype was picked up a small number of times. V and J are TRBV4-3 and TRBJ2-7; no definite D call. Trimming removed 0 bases at V and 2 bases at J, with 17 bases between. CDR1 is LGHNA, CDR2 YSLEER, per germline. This CDR3 region has 17 residues. CDR3 protein: CASSQDYRAEPAYEQYF. CDR3 nucleotides: TGCGCCAGCAGCCAAGATTACCGGGCCGAGCCGGCCTACGAGCAGTACTTC.

With regard to this clonotype: One base away lies a much larger clone, so this may be a sequencing read error. V gene TRBV10-2 combines with J gene TRBJ2-4; TRBD1 is a possible D gene (5 bases). Germline V gene lookup returns CDR1 WSHSY and CDR2 SAAADI. This CDR3 has 15 residues. CDR3 nucleotides: TGCGCCAGCAGTGAGTCGGGTGGGGCCAAAAACACTCAGTACTTC. Its protein is CASSESGGAKNTQYF.

This clonotype was picked up many times. The CDR3: CASRPPGGRGQYF. The CDR3 DNA reads TGTGCCAGCAGACCGCCCGGGGGGCGGGGGCAGTACTTC. The rearrangement links TRBV2 to TRBJ2-7; possible D gene TRBD2, 7 bases. The CDR3 is made up of 13 amino acids. Trimming pared 6 bases from V and 9 bases from J, leaving 18 bases between. Germline V gives CDR1 SNHLY, CDR2 FYNNEI.